Each of the 12 T cell receptor beta chains below was sequenced from the same sample in a study of T cells expressing NK-cell markers. Each CDR3 protein gets one entry in TCRdb, which reprocessed the 5' RACE reads and gives no DNA. The listing records around 180,000 distinct CDR3 sequences. Sequencing was performed on blood T cells: a sorted CD56 or NKG2C T cell subset, CD4+ or CD8+ T cells, or bulk PBMC T cells (not recorded which). The receptor source for this set is a man between 18 and 69 years old in good health.

The chain combines TRBV5-1 with TRBJ2-2. The germline CDR1 and CDR2 sequences are SGHRS and YFSETQ. The CDR3 runs to 15 residues. Here the CDR3 reads CASSGLAAGTGELFF.

The J gene is TRBJ2-7, the V gene TRBV21-1. TRBV21-1 is designated a pseudogene. This CDR3 has 15 residues. The CDR3 sequence is CASSKGGRKQYEQYF.

The genes are TRBV7-6 and TRBJ2-1; TCRdb's D call of TRBD1 is untestable without DNA. Germline V gene sequence: CDR1 SGHVS, CDR2 FNYEAQ. The CDR3 loop spans 17 amino acids. CDR3 region: CASSRRVPGQGYNEQFF.

V gene TRBV3-1 combines with J gene TRBJ2-2; TCRdb's assignment of TRBD1 cannot be checked, as there is no DNA. Germline loops: CDR1 LGHDT, CDR2 YNNKEL (reference sequence). The CDR3 is 17 amino acids. CDR3 amino acids: CASSQEWDRPNTGELFF.

The gene calls are TRBV7-6 and TRBJ2-1; TCRdb returns TRBD1, unconfirmable since there is no DNA. This CDR3 region has 17 residues. Germline CDR1 and CDR2: SGHVS and FNYEAQ. The CDR3 spells CASSFPGVGSSYNEQFF. Using reference TRBV7-6 and TRBJ2-1 for the parts outside the CDR3, the full variable domain is GAGVSQSPRYKVTKRGQDVALRCDPISGHVSLYWYRQALGQGPEFLTYFNYEAQQDKSGLPNDRFSAERPEGSISTLTIQRTEQRDSAMYRCASSFPGVGSSYNEQFFGPGTRLTVL.

This rearrangement joins TRBV7-6 to TRBJ2-2; the D call of TRBD1 rests on TCRdb alone, since no DNA is present to check it. Germline V gives CDR1 SGHVS, CDR2 FNYEAQ. The CDR3 runs 16 residues. CDR3 loop: CASSFSGGEYTGELFF.

The J gene is TRBJ2-3, the V gene TRBV12-5; without DNA, the TCRdb call of TRBD1 cannot be checked. CDR3 size: 16 residues. CDR1 LGHNT and CDR2 FRNRAP come from the germline V gene. The chain's CDR3 is CASGSIAGATRDTQYF.

The gene calls are TRBV6-5 and TRBJ2-1. Germline values: CDR1 MNHEY, CDR2 SVGAGI. The CDR3 contains 16 residues. CDR3 sequence reads: CASSISGVLSYNEQFF.

The chain employs TRBV12-3 or TRBV12-4 and TRBJ2-2; the D call from TCRdb, TRBD2, cannot be confirmed without DNA. The CDR3 covers 14 residues. This CDR3 is CASSLVGGLGELFF.

This chain connects TRBV10-3 to TRBJ2-6; no DNA is available, so the TRBD1 call from TCRdb remains unchecked. In germline, CDR1 is ENHRY, CDR2 SYGVKD. There are 19 residues in the CDR3. The CDR3 loop reads CAISGTNRDRVSGANVLTF.

The chain uses TRBV12-5 and TRBJ1-4; TCRdb gives TRBD1 as the D gene, but with no DNA this cannot be confirmed. This CDR3 region has 17 residues. Germline-derived CDR1 and CDR2 are LGHNT and FRNRAP. CDR3 sequence reads: CASGFIDMPGIGEKLFF.

This sequence joins TRBV3-1 and TRBJ2-2. This CDR3 is 16 amino acids long. Germline assignment: CDR1 LGHDT and CDR2 YNNKEL (reference sequence). CDR3 residues: CASSDPETANTGELFF.